The source of this TCR beta chain is a study of identifying expanded T cells in peripheral blood. Study results and limitations: Across healthy donors, higher total template counts meant significantly greater roughly 2-week count variance. Over about two and four weeks, about 15 and 19 clones changed, versus roughly 1.1 between replicates.

Comment on this clone: Its antigen is unknown.

Collection occurred without any documented infections or immune events in donors. The V gene's germline CDR1 is SGHRS and CDR2 YFSETQ. V shed 0 bases and J shed 4 bases, with 11 bases lying between them. This CDR3 is 15 amino acids long. Clones were read by immunoSEQ multiplex PCR, and TCRdb kept only the in-frame ones, dropping some. The sample contains 84,000 or so clones, approximately 90% of which appear only once. This chain links TRBV5-1 with TRBJ1-3; no firm D call. This receptor was identified in a person aged 18 to 69 in good health. The specimen sequenced was blood. The chain's CDR3 is CASSLEGGPGNTIYF. The CDR3 nucleotides read TGCGCCAGCAGCTTGGAAGGAGGCCCCGGAAACACCATATATTTT. Using reference TRBV5-1 and TRBJ1-3 for the parts outside the CDR3, the full variable domain is KAGVTQTPRYLIKTRGQQVTLSCSPISGHRSVSWYQQTPGQGLQFLFEYFSETQRNKGNFPGRFSGRQFSNSRSEMNVSTLELGDSALYLCASSLEGGPGNTIYFGEGSWLTVV.